One and the same sample provided the 22 T cell receptor beta chains below, sequenced in a study of T cells in Graves' hyperthyroidism and ophthalmopathy. It was RNA transcripts that yielded the amplified TCR beta CDR3 regions. HTBI primers were used for first-round RT-PCR of the TCR CDR3. TCRdb used MiXCR to reprocess the multiplex PCR reads, holding one entry per CDR3 protein. The table lists hundreds of thousands of distinct CDR3 sequences, 14% of them singletons, with 10% in the top ten. Sample: blood. These receptors were taken from a woman aged 18-29 years with Graves' hyperthyroidism.

The rearrangement links TRBV5-6 to TRBJ2-1; D gene ambiguous. Trimming shortened V by 2 bases and J by 3 bases, and 12 bases separated the two germline ends. Looked up from germline, CDR1 is SGHDT and CDR2 is YYEEEE. CDR3 length equals 15 residues. CDR3 region: CASSLGWLGYNEQFF. CDR3 nucleotide sequence: TGTGCCAGCAGCTTAGGATGGTTAGGCTACAATGAGCAGTTCTTC.

This clonotype was detected many times. V usage is TRBV30 and J usage is TRBJ2-7; no reliable D call. CDR3 length equals 11 residues. With 0 bases removed from V and 3 bases from J, the gap between germline ends came to 3 bases. Germline values: CDR1 GTSNPN, CDR2 SVGIG (reference sequence). Here the CDR3 reads CAWSVGYEQYF. The DNA for the CDR3 is TGTGCCTGGAGTGTTGGCTACGAGCAGTACTTC.

The chain joins TRBV5-1 to TRBJ2-3, with D hard to call. The germline V and J ends were trimmed by 4 bases and 1 base, with 13 bases remaining between them. Germline CDR1 and CDR2: SGHRS and YFSETQ. CDR3 length equals 15 residues. CDR3: CASSPRVDRTDTQYF. The CDR3 nucleotides are TGCGCCAGCAGCCCTAGGGTAGACCGCACAGATACGCAGTATTTT.

This clonotype has at least ten counts. The chain recombines TRBV30 with TRBJ1-1; tentatively, D is TRBD1 (5 bases). The V and J ends lost 1 base and 2 bases respectively, with 17 bases between them. This CDR3 is built from 16 residues. Germline V gives CDR1 GTSNPN, CDR2 SVGIG (reference sequence). CDR3 loop: CAWSGGAGRLNTEAFF. Written as DNA, the CDR3 is TGTGCCTGGAGTGGCGGGGCAGGGAGGTTAAACACTGAAGCTTTCTTT.

This clonotype was counted a few times. The V gene is TRBV7-9, the J gene TRBJ2-1, with TRBD2 matching over 7 bases. The CDR3 contains 14 residues. Germline CDR1 reads SEHNR; CDR2 reads FQNEAQ (reference sequence). The ends lost 4 bases at V and 4 bases at J; junction bases unmatched: 4. CDR3 in amino acids: CASSWSSGYNEQFF. The CDR3 DNA is TGTGCCAGCAGCTGGTCTAGCGGATACAATGAGCAGTTCTTC.

With regard to this clonotype: A much larger clone is a single base away; this may be a read error. The genes are TRBV7-9 and TRBJ2-1; D unresolved. This CDR3 spans 11 amino acids. Germline V gene lookup returns CDR1 SEHNR and CDR2 FQNEAQ (reference sequence). CDR3 nucleotide sequence: TGTGCCAGCAGCCAGTACAATGAGCAGCTCTTC. This codes for CASSQYNEQLF. The whole variable domain, remainder taken from reference TRBV7-9 and TRBJ2-1, is DTGVSQNPRHKITKRGQNVTFRCDPISEHNRLYWYRQTLGQGPEFLTYFQNEAQLEKSRLLSDRFSAERPKGSFSTLEIQRTEQGDSAMYLCASSQYNEQLFGPGTRLTVL.

Concerning this clonotype: A much larger clone sits a single nucleotide away, making a read error possible. The V and J genes are TRBV9 and TRBJ2-1, with D possibly called TRBD1 or TRBD2 (5 bases each). The CDR3 spans 15 residues. V lost 0 bases and J 4 bases, leaving 11 bases between the germline ends. Germline CDR1 and CDR2: SGDLS and YYNGEE. CDR3: CASSVGDHNYNEQFF. The CDR3 DNA reads as TGTGCCAGCAGCGTAGGGGACCACAATTACAATGAGCAGTTCTTC.

This clonotype came up once. Being one base from a much bigger clone, this may be a read error. As the CDR3 is not closed by the conserved phenylalanine or tryptophan, this likely results from a read error. This rearrangement joins TRBV6-1 to TRBJ2-2, with 8 positions matching TRBD2. Germline lookup yields CDR1 MNHNS and CDR2 SASEGT. This CDR3 is built from 15 residues. The V gene end was trimmed by 4 bases and the J gene end by 0 bases; junction bases not matched to a gene: 1. For the CDR3, the DNA is TGTGCCAGCAGTGCACTAGCGGCGAACACCGGGGAGCTGTTTTTA. Translating gives CASSALAANTGELFL.

The J gene is TRBJ2-2, the V gene TRBV9, with D maybe TRBD1 (5 bases). Germline V gives CDR1 SGDLS, CDR2 YYNGEE. The CDR3 runs 14 residues. Trimming left V 6 bases short and J 2 bases short, with 11 bases between. CDR3 in DNA: TGTGCCAGCAACCTAGACAGAAACACCGGGGAGCTGTTTTTT. Translated, it gives CASNLDRNTGELFF.

This clonotype was found many times. The chain couples TRBV2 to TRBJ2-3; D is unclear. V was pared by 8 bases and J by 10 bases, with 10 bases between. CDR1 and CDR2 from the germline V gene are SNHLY and FYNNEI. This CDR3 has 10 amino acids. CDR3 region: CASQVVPQYF. The CDR3 nucleotides are TGTGCCAGCCAGGTCGTCCCGCAGTATTTT.

This clonotype appeared many times. V usage is TRBV20-1 and J usage is TRBJ2-7; 10 bases fit TRBD2. The V segment lost 3 bases and the J segment 4 bases; nucleotides outside the gene matches: 6. Germline CDR1 DFQATT, CDR2 SNEGSKA (reference sequence). The length of the CDR3 is 14 residues. The CDR3 nucleotides read TGCAGTGCTAGGGCTAGCGGGAGTATTTACGAGCAGTACTTC. Translating gives CSARASGSIYEQYF.

Concerning this clonotype itself: This could be a read error, since a much larger clone is one nucleotide away. V is TRBV11-2 and J is TRBJ2-5, with 7 bases that match TRBD1. Germline CDR1 SGHAT, CDR2 FQNNGV. This CDR3 is 15 amino acids long. The CDR3 DNA sequence: TGTGCCAGCAGCACCTACCGGACAGGTAGAGAGACCCAGCACTTC. It translates to CASSTYRTGRETQHF. Drawing the rest from reference TRBV11-2 and TRBJ2-5, the complete variable domain is EAGVAQSPRYKIIEKRQSVAFWCNPISGHATLYWYQQILGQGPKLLIQFQNNGVVDDSQLPKDRFSAERLKGVDSTLKIQPAKLEDSAVYLCASSTYRTGRETQHFGPGTRLLVL.

V is TRBV19 and J is TRBJ2-5; the D gene is possibly TRBD2 (6 bases). With 3 bases removed from V and 4 bases from J, the gap between germline ends came to 15 bases. This CDR3 is 15 amino acids long. The germline V gene has CDR1 LNHDA and CDR2 SQIVND (reference sequence). The CDR3: CASSIRHNSGETQYF. CDR3 sequence (DNA): TGTGCCAGTAGTATCCGCCACAATAGCGGAGAGACCCAGTACTTC.

This clonotype was observed many times. V is TRBV20-1 and J is TRBJ2-7; no reliable D call. The V gene's germline CDR1 is DFQATT and CDR2 SNEGSKA (reference sequence). V lost 7 bases and J 2 bases, leaving 9 bases between the germline ends. The CDR3 spans 11 residues. The CDR3 region has the DNA TGCAGTGGGAGAGAAACCTACGAGCAGTACTTC. This translates into CSGRETYEQYF.

The chain is built from TRBV11-2 and TRBJ2-5, with TRBD2 as a possible D gene (7 bases). The V and J ends lost 5 bases and 5 bases respectively, with 24 bases between them. This CDR3 contains 17 residues. Germline CDR1 is SGHAT and CDR2 is FQNNGV. The CDR3, as DNA: TGTGCCAGCAGCCGCCTTGGGGGCGGCGGGAGACGGGAGACCCAGTACTTC. It yields the protein CASSRLGGGGRRETQYF.

Details on this clonotype: A much bigger clone sits one base away, suggesting this may be a read error. The chain employs TRBV24-1 and TRBJ1-5; tentatively, D is TRBD1 (5 bases). This CDR3 has 16 amino acids. Per germline, CDR1 KGHDR and CDR2 SFDVKD. Here the CDR3 DNA reads TGTGCCACCAGTTTCCAGGGACGGAGAAGCAATCAGCCCCGGCATTTT. It yields the protein CATSFQGRRSNQPRHF.

This clonotype came up many times. This chain uses TRBV24-1 with TRBJ2-3; a possible D gene is TRBD2 (7 bases). CDR3 length: 15 residues. Germline V gene sequence: CDR1 KGHDR, CDR2 SFDVKD. V gave up 4 bases and J gave up 3 bases, with 13 bases separating them. CDR3 nucleotides: TGTGCCACCAGTGAAATGGGAGGGGGGACAGATACGCAGTATTTT. Its translation is CATSEMGGGTDTQYF.

The table lists this clonotype with a few counts. J is TRBJ2-1 and V is TRBV20-1; the match to TRBD1 covers 8 bases. Germline lookup yields CDR1 DFQATT and CDR2 SNEGSKA (reference sequence). The CDR3 is 13 residues long. V lost 6 bases and J lost 1; bases outside the gene matches: 2. For the CDR3, the DNA is TGCAGTGCAAGGGACAGGTCCTACAATGAGCAGTTCTTC. As protein: CSARDRSYNEQFF.

The chain recombines TRBV20-1 with TRBJ2-5; 7 positions match TRBD2. Trimming cost V 3 bases and J 4 bases; bases outside gene matches: 8. CDR1 and CDR2 from the germline V gene are DFQATT and SNEGSKA (reference sequence). The CDR3 sequence is 14 residues long. CDR3 sequence reads: CSARTRLAVETQYF. In DNA, the CDR3 is TGCAGTGCTAGGACCAGACTAGCCGTAGAGACCCAGTACTTC.

This clonotype was counted ten times or more. The genes are TRBV2 and TRBJ2-1; 10 positions agree with TRBD2. Germline-derived CDR1 and CDR2 are SNHLY and FYNNEI. CDR3 length: 16 amino acids. V lost 3 bases, J lost 2 bases, and 4 bases stayed unmatched. CDR3 nucleotides: TGTGCCAGCAGTGACATAGCGGGAGGAGCCTACAATGAGCAGTTCTTC. This gives the protein CASSDIAGGAYNEQFF.

This clonotype was picked up many times. The junction departs from the called germline gene at one end, perhaps through a read error. This chain joins TRBV30 and TRBJ2-1; 7 nucleotides align to TRBD2. Germline loops: CDR1 GTSNPN, CDR2 SVGIG (reference sequence). The CDR3 extends over 11 amino acids. The DNA of the CDR3 is TGCTGCCTGGAACGAGGGAGGGTTGTGTTCTTC. Protein product: CCLERGRVVFF.

This clonotype was detected a few times. The chain has TRBV6-6 and TRBJ1-2; 8 bases agree with TRBD1. Losses at the gene ends were 0 bases for V and 0 bases for J; bases not matched to a gene: 3. The CDR3 has 16 residues. Germline CDR1 reads MNHNY; CDR2 reads SVGAGI (reference sequence). As DNA, the CDR3 is TGTGCCAGCAGTTACTCGACAGGGGAAGCTAACTATGGCTACACCTTC. The encoded protein is CASSYSTGEANYGYTF.